This note documents a single TCR beta chain sequence. Only a few counts were recorded for this clone. Its antigen specificity is not known. Base qualities were left out, and no much larger clone turns up one base away. These data come from a study of cytomegalovirus exposure and HLA in healthy donors (dated by TCRdb to the late 2010s). Regarding the study in general: An earlier analysis of around 600 of the donors reported 250 to 300 Gb of sequence data and roughly 110 million unique TCR beta sequences from 150 million to 200 million T cells. An early release that covered roughly 600 HLA-typed donors contained about 290 gigabases of sequencing data and tens of millions of unique TCR sequences. The genetic ancestry cluster associated with self-reported Caucasian donors included about four fifths of the roughly 400 genotyped donors. The study was designed to test whether signatures of past pathogen exposure could be identified by cataloging public T cell receptors. The study used immunosequencing to profile the T cell repertoires of several hundred subjects and linked those repertoires to cytomegalovirus serostatus. In addition to the first cohort of approximately 650 subjects, a separate validation cohort of approximately 120 different subjects was used. To predict cytomegalovirus infection status, the study brought together high-throughput TCR immunosequencing, statistical association of individual TCRs with disease status, and machine learning. A later analysis re-examined previously published TCR beta repertoires from just over 650 donors and added high-resolution HLA genotyping to investigate patterns of TCR occurrence. Rather than using new phenotypic data, the later analysis identified candidate immune exposures from TCR beta sequences and from how often those sequences occurred across donors. To decide whether each TCR beta V gene segment behaved as functional or pseudogenic, an earlier analysis of approximately 590 of the donors relied on high-throughput TCR beta sequencing. Alongside the repertoire data, information on donor age, sex, ethnicity and CMV serostatus was compiled. A later genetic analysis took genome-wide SNP genotypes for about 55% of the 666 donors and used that subset as a discovery cohort. Every discovery cohort repertoire had been produced on one sequencing platform. Both class I and class II loci were covered by HLA typing, at four-digit resolution. Typing coverage varied by locus: about 620-640 donors for A, B, C, DRB1 and DQB1; more than 500 for DQA1; more than 600 for DPA1; around 490 for DPB1. Several DR-DQ haplotypes were handled as single units for association and clustering because linkage in the cohort was strong. Among around 400 genotyped donors of the cohort, an average of about 220,000 unique TCR beta nucleotide sequences was sequenced per donor, of which about 18% were non-productive.

V is trimmed back by 4 bases and J by 5 bases, and the junction contains 8 bases that no gene match accounts for. CDR1 and CDR2 are read off the germline V gene as SGHRS and YFSETQ. The CDR3 spans 15 residues, from the cysteine through the phenylalanine. Only CDR3 DNA is held: 45 bases, read in frame from base 1. The cohort was made up of 650 to 700 healthy bone marrow donors. At the time of sampling, every cohort member was nominally healthy, though immune exposures that went unrecorded were likely present. The donor was CMV seropositive and belonged to the group of 250 to 300 seropositive cohort members. Each donor provided a peripheral blood sample, and peripheral blood mononuclear cells were used for TCR beta sequencing. The Qiagen DNeasy Blood Extraction Kit was used to extract genomic DNA from the blood cell samples. Summary of the overall study and its limitations: In an earlier analysis of approximately 590 of the donors, most TCR beta V segments appeared in productive rearrangements about 90% or about 30% of the time, broadly matching IMGT annotations. The 87-base-pair reads could not distinguish some IMGT-functional V segments, including TRBV6-2 and TRBV6-3, so those segments were excluded. A further reported finding was that TCR beta sequences accurately predicted the HLA-A and HLA-B alleles for most subjects in the first cohort. According to a later analysis, most CMV-associated TCR beta chains appeared to be HLA-restricted, and the HLA associations seemed to be driven largely by CMV exposure. The authors suggested that the approach could potentially be extended to other disease states and immunological phenotypes. At a false discovery rate of 0.05, a later analysis linked roughly 17,000 TCR beta sequences to specific HLA alleles. A later genetic analysis associated a missense DCLRE1C variant with V-gene and J-gene trimming of TCR beta chains, and an independent cohort replicated the association. In vitro tests confirmed that three of the cytomegalovirus-associated TCR beta chains recognize cytomegalovirus antigens. Presence/absence analyses assumed roughly uniform sequencing depth across donors, an assumption that may not hold. Compared with equally common non-associated chains, HLA-associated TCR beta chains in a later analysis were more clonally expanded and had lower generation probabilities. Most TCR sequences were observed very rarely across donors, whereas some public TCRs were present in many individuals. A cluster of highly shared sequence variants was judged likely to represent a technical artifact of the sequencing pipeline. Strong co-occurrence of HLA alleles, especially DR and DQ, made assigning TCR associations to individual alleles difficult. According to a later analysis, TCR association rates differed among HLA loci, with DRB1 alleles showing the most associated TCRs and HLA-C alleles showing the fewest. Cytomegalovirus status was reported to be diagnosed by the classifier with high specificity and sensitivity in both the original and validation cohorts. Immune exposure information for the cohort was limited to CMV serostatus. Because counts were too low, seventeen rarely observed V segments, including chromosome 9 orphons, were excluded from the earlier analysis of around 640 of the donors. According to a later genetic analysis, donors in an Asian-associated ancestry cluster had fewer N-insertions in productive TCRs than the approximately 630-donor mean. Linkage disequilibrium might explain the correlated functional status among segregating V segments, but an unknown experimental factor could not be ruled out. HLA typing was unavailable for some donors at each locus, so association tests used only the typed subset. The cohort was sequenced for TCR beta chains only, and without alpha or paired-chain data the features that could be detected were limited. A later analysis reported that several top co-occurrence clusters appeared linked to parvovirus B19, influenza, CMV and Epstein-Barr virus. The study gave a list of more than 150 TCR beta chains associated with cytomegalovirus.

The receptor library was made with the immunoSEQ multiplex PCR assay. The multiplex PCR relied on a mix of 60 forward primers for TCR Vbeta segments and 13 reverse primers for TCR Jbeta segments. Amplification of the CDR3 region of rearranged TCR beta genes was performed with a multiplex PCR assay on genomic DNA. The Illumina HiSeq System was used to sequence the amplified TCR beta libraries as 87-base-pair reads. As for the original processing: In a later analysis, 80 million or so unique TCR beta chains were counted across the approximately 670 repertoires, and approximately 9.9 million of these chains were shared by at least two donors. A nearest-neighbor algorithm error-corrected the raw reads and collapsed the reads into unique sequences, merging closely related sequences to remove PCR and sequencing errors. V, D and J gene segments were assigned by aligning CDR3 sequences to IMGT reference sequences. For a sequence to be retained, a match of at least six nucleotides was required to both a V gene segment and a J gene segment. Rearrangements were classified as productive when the CDR3 lacked stop codons and remained in frame with V and J, and all other rearrangements were classified as non-productive. CDR3 was defined by IMGT convention, running from the second conserved V-encoded cysteine to the conserved J-encoded phenylalanine. The earlier analysis of about 610 of the donors excluded sequences that lacked an unambiguous match to a single V gene segment. In an earlier analysis of several hundred of the donors, a V segment was called functional when productive rearrangements were above 56.7%, and segregating when the standard deviation between donors exceeded 5%. A statistical classification framework was built for diagnosing cytomegalovirus status from the catalog of TCR beta chain sequences. In a later analysis, TCR nucleotide sequences were compared against IMGT/GENE-DB human TR gene sequences so that V and J genes could be assigned. Using the TCRdist pipeline, a later analysis assigned CDR3 sequences along with most-parsimonious VDJ recombination scenarios. In a later analysis, each TCR beta chain was defined by its CDR3 amino acid sequence together with its V-gene family, and reads lacking a unique V-gene family were excluded. As a way to deal with suspected cross-contamination and a sequencing artifact, a later analysis dropped 450 to 700 nucleotide sequences that were highly shared and had low generation probability. In a later analysis, a clonal expansion index was calculated for each public chain from normalized within-repertoire ranks of inferred template counts. In a later analysis, generation probabilities were computed using a VDJ recombination model fitted to out-of-frame rearrangements, and the results were checked against IGoR. A later analysis scored TCR-TCR, TCR-HLA and TCR-CMV co-occurrence with hypergeometric tests, applying a repertoire-size bias correction to TCR pairs. False discovery rates were estimated in a later analysis by permuting HLA or CMV assignments 20 times. A later analysis grouped co-occurring TCRs with DBSCAN, adding TCRdist sequence similarity when clustering within HLA-allele-positive subsets. Co-occurrence clustering excluded repertoires with fewer than 30,000 or more than 120,000 public chains, plus five with anomalous nucleotide sharing. As stored in TCRdb, this immuneACCESS dataset retains in-frame rearrangements with V and J assigned. A fraction of the clones does not appear; measured against another copy, unresolved V genes explain less than half of the discrepancy, and the remainder lacks a known reason. V and J calls and clone size are copied from that table; D and trimming were computed from the DNA. The table for this sample lists about 84,000 clones; roughly 61% of them were counted only once. Roughly 15% of the sample goes to the ten largest clones.

This TCR was sampled from a woman between 40 and 50 years old in good health and CMV-seropositive. Sequenced material: PBMCs. The rearrangement combines TRBV5-1 with TRBJ2-3, with TRBD1 identical over 9 junction bases. The CDR3 region: CASSVPQGAGDTQYF. The nucleotide sequence is given as TGCGCCAGCAGCGTCCCACAGGGGGCTGGAGATACGCAGTATTTT.